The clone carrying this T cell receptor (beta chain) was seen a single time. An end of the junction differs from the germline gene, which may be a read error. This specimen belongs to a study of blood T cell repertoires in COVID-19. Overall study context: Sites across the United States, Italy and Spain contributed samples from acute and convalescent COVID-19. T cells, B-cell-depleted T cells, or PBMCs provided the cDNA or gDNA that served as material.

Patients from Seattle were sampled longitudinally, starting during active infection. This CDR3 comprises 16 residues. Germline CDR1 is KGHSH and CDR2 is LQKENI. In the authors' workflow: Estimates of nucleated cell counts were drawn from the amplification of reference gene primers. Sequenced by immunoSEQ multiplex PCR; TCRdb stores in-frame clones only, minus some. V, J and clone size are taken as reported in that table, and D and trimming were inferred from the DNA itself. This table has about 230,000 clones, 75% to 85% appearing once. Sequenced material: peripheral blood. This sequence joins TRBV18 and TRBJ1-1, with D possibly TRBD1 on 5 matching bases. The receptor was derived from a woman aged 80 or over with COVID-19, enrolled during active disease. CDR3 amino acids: CVSRGVTGWKGLGAFF. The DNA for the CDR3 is TGTGTCAGCCGTGGAGTTACAGGCTGGAAGGGCCTGGGAGCTTTCTTT.